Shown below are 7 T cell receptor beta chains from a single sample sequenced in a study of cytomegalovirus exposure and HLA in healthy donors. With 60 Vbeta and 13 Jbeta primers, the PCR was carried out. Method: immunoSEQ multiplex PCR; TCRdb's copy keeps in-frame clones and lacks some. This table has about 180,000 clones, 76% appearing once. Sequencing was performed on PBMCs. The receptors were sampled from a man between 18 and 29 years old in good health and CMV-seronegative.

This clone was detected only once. CDR3 DNA sequence: TGTGCCAGAAGCCAATACGGGACTTTCCAAGGGCAGCCCCAGCATTTT. This translates into CARSQYGTFQGQPQHF. The chain recombines TRBV5-3 with TRBJ1-5; D perhaps matches TRBD1 (5 bases). TRBV5-3 is sorted into the ORF group, with uncertain function. Trimming took 4 bases from V and 7 from J, leaving 21 bases between them. The CDR3 length is 16 residues.

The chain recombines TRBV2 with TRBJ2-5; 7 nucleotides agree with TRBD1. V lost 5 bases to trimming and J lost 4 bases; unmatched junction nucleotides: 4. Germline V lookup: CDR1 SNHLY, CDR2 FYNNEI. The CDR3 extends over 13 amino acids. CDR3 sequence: CASSQQGTETQYF. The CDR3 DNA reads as TGTGCCAGCAGTCAACAGGGGACAGAGACCCAGTACTTC.

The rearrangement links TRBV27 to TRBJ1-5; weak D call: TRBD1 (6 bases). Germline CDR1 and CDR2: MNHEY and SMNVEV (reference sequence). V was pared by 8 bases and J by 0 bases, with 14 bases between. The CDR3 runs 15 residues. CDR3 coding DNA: TGTGCCAGCCGTCAGGGGTGGATTAGCAATCAGCCCCAGCATTTT. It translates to CASRQGWISNQPQHF.

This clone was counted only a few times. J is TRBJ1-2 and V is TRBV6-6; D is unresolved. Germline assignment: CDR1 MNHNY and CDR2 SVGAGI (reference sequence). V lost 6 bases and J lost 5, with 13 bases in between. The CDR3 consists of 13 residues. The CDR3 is CASSPLDGYGYTF. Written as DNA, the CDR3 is TGTGCCAGCAGCCCCCTAGACGGTTATGGCTACACCTTC.

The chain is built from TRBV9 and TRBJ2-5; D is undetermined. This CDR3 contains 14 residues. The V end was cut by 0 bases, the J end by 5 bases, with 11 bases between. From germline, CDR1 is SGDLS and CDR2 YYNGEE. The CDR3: CASSVDGFRETQYF. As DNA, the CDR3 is TGTGCCAGCAGCGTAGACGGGTTTCGGGAGACCCAGTACTTC.

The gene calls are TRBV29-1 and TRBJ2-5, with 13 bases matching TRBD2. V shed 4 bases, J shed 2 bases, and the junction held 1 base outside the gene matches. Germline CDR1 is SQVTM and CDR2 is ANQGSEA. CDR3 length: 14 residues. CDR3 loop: CSVGGLAGQETQYF. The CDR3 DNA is TGCAGCGTTGGGGGACTAGCGGGGCAAGAGACCCAGTACTTC.

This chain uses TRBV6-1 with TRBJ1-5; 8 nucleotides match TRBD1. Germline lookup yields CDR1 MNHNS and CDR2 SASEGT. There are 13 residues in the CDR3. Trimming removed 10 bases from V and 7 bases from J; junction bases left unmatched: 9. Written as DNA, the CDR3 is TGTGCCACCTCCAGGGGGCGCGGGCAGCCCCAGCATTTT. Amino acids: CATSRGRGQPQHF.